This TCR beta chain was documented in a study of blood T cell repertoires in COVID-19 (dated by TCRdb to the early 2020s). Looking at the study overall: Collaborator samples came from the United States, Italy and Spain and covered acute and convalescent phases of COVID-19. Nearly every sample came with metadata listing a de-identified subject ID, COVID-19 status, age in years and sex. Samples came from the ongoing ImmuneRACE study (first 160 participants) plus 1,254 subjects from 6 global collaborators. Subjects who had been exposed to COVID-19, were actively infected with it, or had recovered from it provided the deeply sampled blood TCRbeta repertoires that made up the dataset. Where available, HLA class I and class II types were taken from metadata supplied by the sample provider and were not determined by assay-based typing. The material from the prospective study consisted of cDNA or gDNA derived from T cells, B-cell-depleted T cells, or PBMCs. The repertoires were released in a freely available public database meant as a resource for research on the immune response to SARS-CoV-2.

The immunoSEQ Assay, a bias-controlled multiplex PCR, was used to amplify TCRbeta CDR3 regions from genomic DNA. The authors' pipeline ran thus. The number of nucleated cells in each sample was estimated by amplification of reference gene primers within the assay. Sequence reads were collapsed and filtered to measure the absolute abundance of every unique TCRbeta CDR3 rearrangement. Productive Simpson clonality was computed per sample as the square root of Simpson's diversity index over productive rearrangements. In its TCRdb copy, this immuneACCESS table keeps in-frame sequences only and misses some clones. Where compared with another copy, unresolved V genes explain less than half of these, and the others have no known cause. The V and J calls and clone size are taken from that table; D and trimming were inferred from the DNA. The sample contains 96,000 or so clones, roughly 84% of them found a single time. The ten largest account for 2.9% of the sample.

What the work shows at the level of the full study, not this receptor alone: The quantity of clinical and demographic metadata differed by source and by participant and was supplied without curation.

The collaborating institutions used their own protocols to collect whole blood in K2EDTA tubes. Collaborator samples were shipped for TCRbeta analysis as frozen whole blood, isolated PBMCs, or DNA extracted from either sample type. Notes on this clone: No cognate antigen has been identified for it. Per-base qualities were not stored, and no clone one base away is much larger.

Cut back by 5 bases and 12 bases, the V and J ends lie 16 bases apart. The germline V gene specifies SGHTA as CDR1 and FQGNSA as CDR2. From its cysteine to its phenylalanine, the CDR3 spans 12 amino acids. Of the read, only the CDR3 DNA is kept; its 36 bases are in frame from base 1. The sequencing sample was made of peripheral blood. The chain is encoded by TRBV7-2 joined to TRBJ1-2; the best D guess is TRBD1, with 6 bases matching. The receptor's source is a woman at least 80 years old with acute or convalescent COVID-19. For the CDR3, the sequence is CASSLLRGGHTF. The nucleotide sequence is TGTGCCAGCAGCCTGCTCAGGGGAGGGCACACCTTC.